The rows below give T cell receptor beta chains drawn from one sample of a study of shared clonotypes between healthy human individuals. Here immunoSEQ multiplex PCR was the method, and the copy in TCRdb shows in-frame clones only, minus some. The sample contains around 1,900,000 clones, roughly 95% of which appear only once. The sample consisted of naive CD8+ T cells from PBMCs. The receptors stem from a man younger than 35 in good health. Some clones in this sample may be carry-over from other donors' samples. CDR3s leave out the opening cysteine and the closing phenylalanine or tryptophan. D genes are given only for firm matches.

d_gene,j_gene,v_gene,CDR3aa
-,TRBJ1-2,TRBV13,ASSLGSDNYGYT
TRBD1,TRBJ2-2,TRBV19,ASRATGAVGTGELF
-,TRBJ1-1,TRBV5-4,ASSFRDKGNTEAF
-,TRBJ1-5,TRBV7-8,ASSPAGQLSNQPQH
-,TRBJ2-7,TRBV2,ASTATLHYEQY
TRBD1,TRBJ1-2,TRBV28,ASSLYRIGAGGDENYGYT
TRBD2,TRBJ2-7,TRBV5-6,ASREGTSADYEQY
-,TRBJ1-1,TRBV9,ASGGGDATGMNTEAF
TRBD2,TRBJ2-7,TRBV5-8,ASSLPLGGGYHEQY
TRBD2,TRBJ2-1,TRBV9,ASSVGLAAHNEQF
TRBD2,TRBJ2-7,TRBV2,ASSVSGRGSYEQY
-,TRBJ2-7,TRBV2,ASRRERNEQY
-,TRBJ2-1,TRBV11-1,ASSLGGAIYNEQF
TRBD1,TRBJ1-1,TRBV13,ASSLGLGQETTEAF
-,TRBJ1-1,TRBV19,ASSISKGTNTEAF
TRBD2,TRBJ2-7,TRBV7-9,ASSLAEGTIYEQY
TRBD1,TRBJ2-3,TRBV14,ASSQEGTGGRRTDTQY
-,TRBJ1-4,TRBV19,ASSIRAVSNEKLF
TRBD1,TRBJ2-1,TRBV14,ASSRDRVGNEQF
-,TRBJ1-2,TRBV29-1,SVAQGGDGYT
TRBD1,TRBJ1-2,TRBV2,ASRAGGRLDYT
-,TRBJ2-3,TRBV16,ASSQSVWGTGATSTDTQY
-,TRBJ2-1,TRBV7-9,ASSPVGQGRSREQF
-,TRBJ2-7,TRBV19,ASSIGQAAYEQY
TRBD1,TRBJ2-7,TRBV7-2,ASSPPGQGFYEQY
-,TRBJ2-1,TRBV19,ASSIKGSNEQF
TRBD2,TRBJ2-7,TRBV6-5,ASRVSGTYEQY
TRBD1,TRBJ2-1,TRBV7-9,ASSPRQGDNEQF
TRBD2,TRBJ2-1,TRBV27,ASSPRLAGEEDNEQF
TRBD2,TRBJ2-2,TRBV4-3,ASSQAWLAGPAGELF
-,TRBJ1-3,TRBV2,ASSEVEGSGNTIY
-,TRBJ1-5,TRBV11-2,ASSLGGHQPQH
TRBD1,TRBJ2-3,TRBV11-1,ASSLPRTDRGRPDTQY
TRBD1,TRBJ2-2,TRBV29-1,SGYGQGVNSNTGELF
-,TRBJ1-2,TRBV19,ASSNRGTGYT
-,TRBJ2-7,TRBV28,ASSLHPLLNEQY
TRBD1,TRBJ1-1,TRBV7-2,ASSFRQGALGENTEAF
TRBD1,TRBJ2-7,TRBV10-2,ASTPPGQGDYEQY
-,TRBJ2-3,TRBV4-1,ASSQLAPSTDTQY
TRBD1,TRBJ2-5,TRBV28,ASSPLVADRGEETQY
-,TRBJ2-7,TRBV27,ASSTRQSRSREQY
-,TRBJ1-1,TRBV6-1,ASSEFGIQTEAF
-,TRBJ2-1,TRBV28,ASSFGTGWEQF
-,TRBJ1-2,TRBV25-1,ASSDRRGGGYT
-,TRBJ2-5,TRBV4-2,ASSQEQRLAEGGETQY
TRBD1,TRBJ1-1,TRBV7-6,ASSLGTGAVTEAF
-,TRBJ2-5,TRBV7-9,ASSGRPVTRGETQY
-,TRBJ1-5,TRBV27,ASSLWAWNQPQH
-,TRBJ1-3,TRBV14,ASSQGRTPSGNTIY
-,TRBJ2-1,TRBV19,ASSIGQSSYNEQF
-,TRBJ1-2,TRBV2,ASSDWSISNSREDGYT
TRBD2,TRBJ2-5,TRBV7-9,ASSLGTSGAETQY
-,TRBJ2-3,TRBV2,ASSEGIRRVGDTQY
-,TRBJ1-2,TRBV19,ASSIAFYGYT
-,TRBJ2-3,TRBV11-2,ASSQRLGEGDTQY